The 4 T cell receptor beta chains below come from one sample, sequenced in a study of T cell changes during pregnancy in multiple sclerosis. Measured with immunoSEQ multiplex PCR; TCRdb has only the in-frame clones, and not every one. The sample lists over 60,000 clones, 90% to 95% occurring once. The sample here was peripheral blood, taken in the third trimester of pregnancy. The receptors were sampled from a female donor in good health, enrolled as a control in a pregnancy study.

The chain uses TRBV5-1 and TRBJ1-1; 8 nucleotides align to TRBD1. This CDR3 region has 14 residues. The junction had 4 bases not matched to a gene; V was cut back by 4 bases and J by 2 bases. CDR1 SGHRS and CDR2 YFSETQ come from the germline V gene. The CDR3 nucleotides are TGCGCCAGCAGCCTGGGACAGGTCAACACTGAAGCTTTCTTT. It yields the protein CASSLGQVNTEAFF.

The rearrangement uses TRBV28 and TRBJ2-1; 7 nucleotides match TRBD1. Germline CDR1 and CDR2: MDHEN and SYDVKM. The CDR3 length is 20 residues. The V and J ends lost 6 bases and 0 bases, in that order; junction bases with no gene match: 20. The CDR3 spells CASSPTRGQRSEGSYNEQFF. CDR3 nucleotides: TGTGCCAGCAGCCCCACCCGGGGACAGAGGTCTGAGGGCTCCTACAATGAGCAGTTCTTC.

This chain connects TRBV19 to TRBJ2-1; 7 bases align to TRBD1. The CDR3 extends over 11 amino acids. Looked up from germline, CDR1 is LNHDA and CDR2 is SQIVND (reference sequence). The trim removed 10 bases at V and 7 bases at J, leaving 4 bases unmatched. The CDR3 bases are TGTGCCACTTACAGGGGTAATGAGCAGTTCTTC. Amino acids: CATYRGNEQFF.

This clone has only a few counts. The V and J genes are TRBV28 and TRBJ1-1; D unclear. The CDR3 consists of 13 residues. V dropped 8 bases and J dropped 1 base, with 11 bases sitting between them. CDR1 is MDHEN and CDR2 is SYDVKM in the germline V gene. CDR3 coding DNA: TGTGCCAGCGACTGGCTAGGGAACACTGAAGCTTTCTTT. It encodes CASDWLGNTEAFF. The full variable domain, its missing parts supplied by reference TRBV28 and TRBJ1-1, is DVKVTQSSRYLVKRTGEKVFLECVQDMDHENMFWYRQDPGLGLRLIYFSYDVKMKEKGDIPEGYSVSREKKERFSLILESASTNQTSMYLCASDWLGNTEAFFGQGTRLTVV.